Listed below are T cell receptor beta chains from one sample, sequenced in a study of blood T cell repertoires in COVID-19. Only in-frame clones appear in the TCRdb table, and some are missing; sequencing was by immunoSEQ multiplex PCR. The sample has around 200,000 clones, roughly 80% seen once; the top ten hold approximately 5.4%. Sequences were obtained from peripheral blood. These receptors came from a human donor in a cohort sampled during active COVID-19. Each CDR3 is given with its conserved first and last residue. D genes are given only for firm matches. Size is omitted from some rows. Given values are once, few, many or a class for expanded clones.

d_call | j_call | clone_size | v_call | cdr3_nt | cdr3_aa
TRBD2 | TRBJ2-1 | . | TRBV3-1/TRBV3-2 | TGTGCCAGCAGCCCATGGACTAGCGGGACCTACAATGAGCAGTTCTTC | CASSPWTSGTYNEQFF
. | TRBJ1-1 | few | TRBV28 | TGTGCCAGCAGTTTATCATGGAACACTGAAGCTTTCTTT | CASSLSWNTEAFF
. | TRBJ1-5 | . | TRBV19 | TGTGCCAGTATGTCCCAGGTTCTTAGCAATCAGCCCCAGCATTTT | CASMSQVLSNQPQHF
. | TRBJ1-1 | . | TRBV29-1 | TGCAGTGGGAGAGTACAGGGAAATAAGCGAACTGAAGCTTTCTTT | CSGRVQGNKRTEAFF
TRBD2 | TRBJ2-7 | few | TRBV7-2 | TGTGCCAGCAGCTTAGGACTAGCGGGGGCCTCCTACGAGCAGTACTTC | CASSLGLAGASYEQYF
TRBD1 | TRBJ1-2 | once | TRBV5-4 | TGTGCCAGCAGCTTAAGGACAGGGGGCGGCAACTATGGCTACACCTTC | CASSLRTGGGNYGYTF
. | TRBJ1-4 | . | TRBV19 | TGTGCCAGTAGTCTTACAGGGCCGTCTACCGAAAAACTGTTTTTT | CASSLTGPSTEKLFF
. | TRBJ1-1 | . | TRBV6-5 | TGTGCCAGCAGTTACTCCTACCACACTGAAGCTTTCTTT | CASSYSYHTEAFF
. | TRBJ1-4 | . | TRBV28 | TGTGCCAGCAGTTTATGGCGGCAGGGGAATGAAAAACTGTTTTTT | CASSLWRQGNEKLFF
TRBD2 | TRBJ2-4 | . | TRBV7-2 | TGTGCCAGCAGCTTAGAACTAGCGGTAGCCAAAAACATTCAGTACTTC | CASSLELAVAKNIQYF
TRBD2 | TRBJ2-1 | . | TRBV7-2 | TGTGCCAGCAGCTGGACCGGGGGGAGTCGATCCTACAATGAGCAGTTCTTC | CASSWTGGSRSYNEQFF
TRBD2 | TRBJ2-7 | . | TRBV7-2 | TGTGCCAGCAGCTTAGCGAGGATCGCGGGGGGTGAGCAGTACTTC | CASSLARIAGGEQYF
. | TRBJ1-5 | . | TRBV19 | TGTGCCACCAGTAGTGGTCGTCAGGGGCTTCAGCCCCAGCATTTT | CATSSGRQGLQPQHF
. | TRBJ1-1 | . | TRBV19 | TGTGCCAGCACACTGAACACTGAAGCTTTCTTT | CASTLNTEAFF
. | TRBJ1-6 | . | TRBV6-6 | TGTGCCAGCAGTTTCCTACAAGGCGGGGACTCACCCCTCCACTTT | CASSFLQGGDSPLHF
TRBD2 | TRBJ2-7 | . | TRBV5-4 | TGTGCCAGCAGCTTAGCGGGAGGGGGTTACGAGCAGTACTTC | CASSLAGGGYEQYF
TRBD1 | TRBJ2-1 | . | TRBV11-2 | TGTGCCAGCAGCTTCGGACAGGGGGCGTACAATGAGCAGTTCTTC | CASSFGQGAYNEQFF
. | TRBJ1-1 | . | TRBV7-2 | TGTGCCAGCAGCCTTCAGGGGCTTAACACTGAAGCTTTCTTT | CASSLQGLNTEAFF
TRBD2 | TRBJ2-1 | . | TRBV7-8 | TGTGCCAGCAGCTCGCCCCATGGCAATAGCGGGGACAATGAGCAGTTCTTC | CASSSPHGNSGDNEQFF
. | TRBJ2-1 | . | TRBV6-2/TRBV6-3 | TGTGCCAGCAGCGTAGAAGCGGAATCCTACAATGAGCAGTTCTTC | CASSVEAESYNEQFF
. | TRBJ1-1 | . | TRBV18 | TGTGCCAGCTCACTTCTATCGGGGGACACTGAAGCTTTCTTT | CASSLLSGDTEAFF
. | TRBJ1-1 | . | TRBV5-8 | TGTGCCAGCAGCTCAGTTTTGAACACTGAAGCTTTCTTT | CASSSVLNTEAFF
. | TRBJ2-7 | few | TRBV2 | TGTGCCAGCAGTGAGGGGGCAGTCGGATCCTACGAGCAGTACTTC | CASSEGAVGSYEQYF
TRBD1 | TRBJ1-6 | . | TRBV7-6 | TGTGCCAGCAGCCCGGGACAGGGGGCAAATTCACCCCTCCACTTT | CASSPGQGANSPLHF
TRBD2 | TRBJ2-7 | once | TRBV5-4 | TGTGCCAGCAGCTTTAGGCGGGAGGGCCTGGTCGAGCAGTACTTC | CASSFRREGLVEQYF
. | TRBJ1-2 | . | TRBV7-2 | TGTGCCAGCAGCTTAATCGGTATGGACAGTAGCGGCTACACCTTC | CASSLIGMDSSGYTF
. | TRBJ1-2 | . | TRBV28 | TGTGCCAGCAGTTTAGATATAGTTACTCGGGGCTACACCTTC | CASSLDIVTRGYTF
. | TRBJ2-3 | . | TRBV9 | TGTGCCAGCAACCCATTAGCGGACACAGATACGCAGTATTTT | CASNPLADTDTQYF
. | TRBJ1-1 | . | TRBV13 | TGTGCCAGCAGCGCGGGGACTACTCCTGAAGCTTTCTTT | CASSAGTTPEAFF
TRBD1 | TRBJ2-5 | . | TRBV7-6 | TGTGCCAGCAGCTTAACGACAGGGTGGACACAAGAGACCCAGTACTTC | CASSLTTGWTQETQYF
. | TRBJ1-1 | . | TRBV28 | TGTGCCAGCAGTTCCCAAGGGGTGACTGAAGCTTTCTTT | CASSSQGVTEAFF
. | TRBJ2-5 | once | TRBV5-8 | TGTGCCAGCAGCCGGGCCTACCGGGGAGAGACCCAGTACTTC | CASSRAYRGETQYF
TRBD1 | TRBJ2-7 | . | TRBV28 | TGTGCCAGCAGTCCGAGGCGGACAGGGGGCCACGAGCAGTACTTC | CASSPRRTGGHEQYF
. | TRBJ1-3 | . | TRBV28 | TGTGCCACACGAAACCCAGGCTCTGGAAACACCATATATTTT | CATRNPGSGNTIYF
. | TRBJ1-6 | . | TRBV7-2 | TGTGCCAGCAGCTCGGGGAGGGGCAGGGGTTCACCCCTCCACTTT | CASSSGRGRGSPLHF
. | TRBJ1-2 | . | TRBV7-2 | TGTGCCAGCAGCTTAGAGGTACAGGGCGATGGCTACACCTTC | CASSLEVQGDGYTF
. | TRBJ1-2 | . | TRBV3-1/TRBV3-2 | TGTGCCAGCAGCCAAGATCTTGCGGCGGCAAACTATGGCTACACCTTC | CASSQDLAAANYGYTF
. | TRBJ1-3 | . | TRBV9 | TGTGCCAGCAGCGTAGGCAGGGGAGATAGAAACACCATATATTTT | CASSVGRGDRNTIYF
TRBD1 | TRBJ2-2 | . | TRBV27 | TGTGCCAGCAGAACGACAGGGGCCGGGGAGCTGTTTTTT | CASRTTGAGELFF
TRBD1 | TRBJ1-5 | once | TRBV6-1 | TGTGCCAGCAGTGAAAGGGGACAGGGGAAAAATCAGCCCCAGCATTTT | CASSERGQGKNQPQHF
. | TRBJ2-7 | . | TRBV20-1 | TGCAGTGCTAGTCGTCCAGGGGCCTACGAGCAGTACTTC | CSASRPGAYEQYF
TRBD1 | TRBJ1-1 | . | TRBV19 | TGTGCCAGTAGTTCGTACAGGGGGGCTGAAGCTTTCTTT | CASSSYRGAEAFF
. | TRBJ1-5 | . | TRBV15 | TGTGCCACCAGCAGAGATAGGGGCTATAGCAATCAGCCCCAGCATTTT | CATSRDRGYSNQPQHF
. | TRBJ2-7 | . | TRBV28 | TGTGCCAGCGGCTCCTCAGGGACTCCCGGATGGGGCGAGCAGTACTTC | CASGSSGTPGWGEQYF
. | TRBJ2-7 | . | TRBV5-5 | TGTGCCAGCAGAAGGGTTCATCGACAGGACTCCTACGAGCAGTACTTC | CASRRVHRQDSYEQYF
TRBD2 | TRBJ2-1 | . | TRBV25-1 | TGTGCCAGCTCACTAGCGGGCTCTATTTACAATGAGCAGTTCTTC | CASSLAGSIYNEQFF
. | TRBJ1-1 | . | TRBV4-2 | TGTGCCAGCAGCCAAGGGGCGCAGGGATCGGCTGAAGCTTTCTTT | CASSQGAQGSAEAFF
. | TRBJ1-3 | . | TRBV3-1/TRBV3-2 | TGTGCCAGCAGTTACAGATACTCTGGAAACACCATATATTTT | CASSYRYSGNTIYF
. | TRBJ2-7 | . | TRBV7-8 | TGTGCCAGCAGCTTCCGGGTTAACGCCTACGAGCAGTACTTC | CASSFRVNAYEQYF
. | TRBJ1-4 | . | TRBV5-4 | TGTGCCAGCAGCGGCATCCCAGGGGAAAAACTGTTTTTT | CASSGIPGEKLFF
. | TRBJ2-7 | . | TRBV10-3 | TGTGCCATCAGTGCAGTAACCTACGAGCAGTACTTC | CAISAVTYEQYF
. | TRBJ1-1 | . | TRBV7-9 | TGTGCCAGCAGCCCCCCCCCGCGGGGGGGGTATGTGAACACTGAAGCTTTCTTT | CASSPPPRGGYVNTEAFF
. | TRBJ2-2 | few | TRBV28 | TGTGCCAGCAGTTTATCCAGGAACACCGGGGAGCTGTTTTTT | CASSLSRNTGELFF
. | TRBJ2-7 | . | TRBV5-5 | TGTGCCAGCAGCTTCGTCCCCTACGAGCAGTACTTC | CASSFVPYEQYF